Reported below is one T cell receptor beta chain. The data belong to a study of T cell changes during pregnancy in multiple sclerosis. CDR1 LNHDA and CDR2 SQIVND come from the germline V gene (reference sequence). The CDR3 is made up of 15 amino acids. V was cut by 0 bases and J by 2 bases, with 11 bases left in between. The assay was immunoSEQ multiplex PCR, and TCRdb's table has in-frame clones only and misses some. The repertoire holds about 73,000 clones, with 85% to 90% as singletons. The sequencing used peripheral blood, collected after pregnancy. The receptor's source is a female donor in good health, enrolled as a control in a pregnancy study. V usage is TRBV19 and J usage is TRBJ2-7; tentatively, D is TRBD2 (6 bases). The CDR3 region has the DNA TGTGCCAGTAGTATAGATGCGGGGCGGACCTACGAGCAGTACTTC. Translated, it gives CASSIDAGRTYEQYF.